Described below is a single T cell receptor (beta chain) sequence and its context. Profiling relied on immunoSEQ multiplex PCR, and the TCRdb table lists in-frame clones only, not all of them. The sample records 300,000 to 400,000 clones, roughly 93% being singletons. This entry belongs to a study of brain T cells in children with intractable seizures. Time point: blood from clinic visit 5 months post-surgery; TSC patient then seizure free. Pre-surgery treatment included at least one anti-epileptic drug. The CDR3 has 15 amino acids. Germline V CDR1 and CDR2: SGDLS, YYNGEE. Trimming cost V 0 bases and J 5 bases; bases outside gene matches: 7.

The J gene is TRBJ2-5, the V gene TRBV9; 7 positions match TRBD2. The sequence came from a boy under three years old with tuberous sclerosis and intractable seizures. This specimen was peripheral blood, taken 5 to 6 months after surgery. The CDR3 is CASSVGGEGRETQYF. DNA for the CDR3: TGTGCCAGCAGCGTAGGAGGGGAGGGGCGGGAGACCCAGTACTTC.